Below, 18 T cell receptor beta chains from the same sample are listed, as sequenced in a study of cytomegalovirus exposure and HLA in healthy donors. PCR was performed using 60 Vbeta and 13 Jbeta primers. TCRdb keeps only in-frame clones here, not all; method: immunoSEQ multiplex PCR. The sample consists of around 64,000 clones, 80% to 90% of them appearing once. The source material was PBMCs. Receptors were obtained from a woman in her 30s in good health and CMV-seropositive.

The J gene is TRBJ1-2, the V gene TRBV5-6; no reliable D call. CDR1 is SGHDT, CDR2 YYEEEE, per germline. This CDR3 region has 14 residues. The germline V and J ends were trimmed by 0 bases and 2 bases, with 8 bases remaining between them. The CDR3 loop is CASSLGRRNYGYTF. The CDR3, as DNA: TGTGCCAGCAGCTTGGGGAGAAGGAACTATGGCTACACCTTC.

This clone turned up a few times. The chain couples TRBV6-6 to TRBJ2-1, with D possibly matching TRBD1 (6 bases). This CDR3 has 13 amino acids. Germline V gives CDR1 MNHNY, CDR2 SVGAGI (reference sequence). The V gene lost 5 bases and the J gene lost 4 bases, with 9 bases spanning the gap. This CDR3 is CASSPTGYNEQFF. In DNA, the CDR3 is TGTGCCAGCAGTCCCACAGGGTACAATGAGCAGTTCTTC.

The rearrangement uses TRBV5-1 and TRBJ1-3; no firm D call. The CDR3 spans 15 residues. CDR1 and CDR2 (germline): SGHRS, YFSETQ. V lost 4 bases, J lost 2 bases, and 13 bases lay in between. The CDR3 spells CASSPGGGPGNTIYF. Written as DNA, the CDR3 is TGCGCCAGCAGCCCGGGAGGAGGACCTGGAAACACCATATATTTT.

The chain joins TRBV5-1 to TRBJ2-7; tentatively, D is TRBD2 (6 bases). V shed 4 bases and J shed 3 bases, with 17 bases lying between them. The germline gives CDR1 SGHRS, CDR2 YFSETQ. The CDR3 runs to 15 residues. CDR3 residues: CASSGGLTESYEQYF. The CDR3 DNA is TGCGCCAGCAGCGGGGGGTTGACAGAGAGCTACGAGCAGTACTTC.

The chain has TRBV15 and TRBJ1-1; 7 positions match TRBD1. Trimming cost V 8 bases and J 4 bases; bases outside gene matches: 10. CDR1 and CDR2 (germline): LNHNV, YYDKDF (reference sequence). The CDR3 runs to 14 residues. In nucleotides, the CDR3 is TGTGCCACCTCCGAAACAGGGGTGAGCACTGAAGCTTTCTTT. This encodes CATSETGVSTEAFF.

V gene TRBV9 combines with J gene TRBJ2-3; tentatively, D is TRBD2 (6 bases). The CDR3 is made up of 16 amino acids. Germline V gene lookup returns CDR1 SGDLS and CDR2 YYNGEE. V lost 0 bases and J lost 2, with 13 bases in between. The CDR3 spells CASSVGISGYTDTQYF. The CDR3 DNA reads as TGTGCCAGCAGCGTAGGGATTAGCGGTTACACAGATACGCAGTATTTT.

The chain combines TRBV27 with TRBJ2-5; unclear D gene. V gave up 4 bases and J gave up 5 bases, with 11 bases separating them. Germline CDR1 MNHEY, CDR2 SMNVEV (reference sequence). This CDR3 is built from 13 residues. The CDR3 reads CASSSWARETQYF. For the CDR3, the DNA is TGTGCCAGCAGTTCTTGGGCCCGTGAGACCCAGTACTTC.

CDR3 region: CASSLSKGGNGYTF. The CDR3 DNA reads TGTGCCAGCAGTTTATCGAAGGGAGGGAATGGCTACACCTTC. The chain carries TRBV27 and TRBJ1-2; D gene uncertain. CDR3 size: 14 residues. V gave up 0 bases and J gave up 6 bases, with 11 bases separating them. Germline V gene data show CDR1 as MNHEY and CDR2 as SMNVEV (reference sequence).

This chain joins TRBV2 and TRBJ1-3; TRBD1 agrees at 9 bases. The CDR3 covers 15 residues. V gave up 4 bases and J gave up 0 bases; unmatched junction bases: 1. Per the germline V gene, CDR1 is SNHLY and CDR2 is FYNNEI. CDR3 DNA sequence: TGTGCCAGCAGTGGACAGGGGGTCTCTGGAAACACCATATATTTT. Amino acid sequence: CASSGQGVSGNTIYF. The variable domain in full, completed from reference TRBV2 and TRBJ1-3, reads EPEVTQTPSHQVTQMGQEVILRCVPISNHLYFYWYRQILGQKVEFLVSFYNNEISEKSEIFDDQFSVERPDGSNFTLKIRSTKLEDSAMYFCASSGQGVSGNTIYFGEGSWLTVV.

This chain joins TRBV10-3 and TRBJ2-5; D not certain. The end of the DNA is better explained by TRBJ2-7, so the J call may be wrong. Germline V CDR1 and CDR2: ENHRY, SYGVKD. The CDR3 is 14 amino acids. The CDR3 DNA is TGTGCCATCAGTGAGTCGCCGCAGGCCTACGAGCAGTACTTC. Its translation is CAISESPQAYEQYF.

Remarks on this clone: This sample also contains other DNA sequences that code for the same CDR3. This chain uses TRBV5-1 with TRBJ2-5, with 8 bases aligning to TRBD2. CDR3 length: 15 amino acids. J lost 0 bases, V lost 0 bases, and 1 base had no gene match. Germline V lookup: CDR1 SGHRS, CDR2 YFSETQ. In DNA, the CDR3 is TGCGCCAGCAGCTTGGGAGCGGGGGACCAAGAGACCCAGTACTTC. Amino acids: CASSLGAGDQETQYF.

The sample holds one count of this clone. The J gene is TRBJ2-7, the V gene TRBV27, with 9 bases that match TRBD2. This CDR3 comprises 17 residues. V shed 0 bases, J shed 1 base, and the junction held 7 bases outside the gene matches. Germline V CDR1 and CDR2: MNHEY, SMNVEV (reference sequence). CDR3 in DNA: TGTGCCAGCAGTTTATCGTCGCTAGCGGGAACTTCCTACGAGCAGTACTTC. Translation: CASSLSSLAGTSYEQYF.

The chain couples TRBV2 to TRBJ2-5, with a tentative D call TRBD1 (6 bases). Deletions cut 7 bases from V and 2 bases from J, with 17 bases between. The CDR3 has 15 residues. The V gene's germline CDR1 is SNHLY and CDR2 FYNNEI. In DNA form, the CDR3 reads TGTGCCAGCACCCTGTTTGGGACACTACAAGAGACCCAGTACTTC. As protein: CASTLFGTLQETQYF.

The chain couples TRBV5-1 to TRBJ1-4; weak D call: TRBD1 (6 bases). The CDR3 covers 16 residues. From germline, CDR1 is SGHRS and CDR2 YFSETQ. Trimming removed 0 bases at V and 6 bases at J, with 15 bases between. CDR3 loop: CASSLGRGAYYEKLFF. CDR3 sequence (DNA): TGCGCCAGCAGCTTGGGGCGGGGGGCATATTATGAAAAACTGTTTTTT.

CDR3 nucleotide sequence: TGTGCCAGCAGTTTTCCGGACAGGAATGAGCAGTTCTTC. Translating gives CASSFPDRNEQFF. The V and J genes are TRBV28 and TRBJ2-1, with TRBD1 identical over 7 bases. This CDR3 comprises 13 residues. Looked up from germline, CDR1 is MDHEN and CDR2 is SYDVKM. J gave up 7 bases and V 3 bases, and 3 bases lay outside the gene matches. The full variable domain, in which reference TRBV28 and TRBJ2-1 provide the parts outside the CDR3, is DVKVTQSSRYLVKRTGEKVFLECVQDMDHENMFWYRQDPGLGLRLIYFSYDVKMKEKGDIPEGYSVSREKKERFSLILESASTNQTSMYLCASSFPDRNEQFFGPGTRLTVL.

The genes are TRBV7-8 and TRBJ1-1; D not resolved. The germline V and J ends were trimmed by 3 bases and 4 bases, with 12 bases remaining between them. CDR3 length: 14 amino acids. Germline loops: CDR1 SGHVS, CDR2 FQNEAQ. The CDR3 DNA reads TGTGCCAGCAGCTTCCGGGAGGAGGGCACTGAAGCTTTCTTT. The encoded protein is CASSFREEGTEAFF.

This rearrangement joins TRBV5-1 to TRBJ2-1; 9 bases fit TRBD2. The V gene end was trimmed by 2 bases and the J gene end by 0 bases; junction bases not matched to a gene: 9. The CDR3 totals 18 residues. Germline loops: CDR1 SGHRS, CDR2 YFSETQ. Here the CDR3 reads CASSFRLAGINSYNEQFF. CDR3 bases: TGCGCCAGCAGCTTTCGGCTAGCGGGAATAAACTCCTACAATGAGCAGTTCTTC.

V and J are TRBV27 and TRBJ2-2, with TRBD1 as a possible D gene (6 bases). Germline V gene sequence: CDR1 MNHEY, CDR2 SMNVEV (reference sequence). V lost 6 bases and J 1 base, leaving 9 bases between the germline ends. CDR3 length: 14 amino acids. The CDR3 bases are TGTGCCAGCAGGAACAGGGTGAACACCGGGGAGCTGTTTTTT. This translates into CASRNRVNTGELFF.